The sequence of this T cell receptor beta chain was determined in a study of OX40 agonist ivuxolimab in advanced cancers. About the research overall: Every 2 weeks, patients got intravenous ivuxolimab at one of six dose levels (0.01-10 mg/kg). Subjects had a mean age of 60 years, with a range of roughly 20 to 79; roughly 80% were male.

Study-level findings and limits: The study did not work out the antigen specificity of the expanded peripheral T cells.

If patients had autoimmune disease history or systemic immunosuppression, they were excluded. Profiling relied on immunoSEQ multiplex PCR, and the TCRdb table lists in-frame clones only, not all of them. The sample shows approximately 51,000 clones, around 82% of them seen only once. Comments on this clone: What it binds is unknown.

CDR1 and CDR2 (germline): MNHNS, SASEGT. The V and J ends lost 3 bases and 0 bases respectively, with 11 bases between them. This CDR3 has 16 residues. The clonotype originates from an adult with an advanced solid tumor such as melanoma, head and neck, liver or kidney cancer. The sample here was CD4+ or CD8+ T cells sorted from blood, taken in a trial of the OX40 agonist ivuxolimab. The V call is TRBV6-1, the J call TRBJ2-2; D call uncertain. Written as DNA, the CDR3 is TGTGCCAGCAGTGAGGCGATCGCGGCGAACACCGGGGAGCTGTTTTTT. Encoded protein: CASSEAIAANTGELFF.